The 28 T cell receptor beta chains in this list originate from one sample, sequenced in a study of identical twins. Via MiXCR, TCRdb re-called the 5' RACE reads, giving one row per CDR3 protein. Among some 630,000 distinct CDR3 sequences listed, 7% to 7.5% were seen once. These same records also appear under a second study, on yellow fever vaccine responses in identical twins.

Input material: PBMCs. These receptors were taken from a woman between 18 and 30 years old in good health.

This clonotype was found a few times. This chain links TRBV6-2 or TRBV6-3 with TRBJ2-7; D is possibly TRBD1 (6 bases). The ends were cut back, 2 bases at V and 4 bases at J, with 12 bases in the middle. The germline gives CDR1 MNHEY, CDR2 SVGEGT. CDR3 length equals 14 residues. CDR3 nucleotide sequence: TGTGCCAGCAGTTACGAGGGACATATTTACGAGCAGTACGTC. This translates into CASSYEGHIYEQYV.

The rearrangement joins TRBV3-1 to TRBJ2-1; 10 bases match TRBD2. The CDR3 length is 15 residues. The germline gives CDR1 LGHDT, CDR2 YNNKEL (reference sequence). After removal of 5 bases from V and 5 bases from J, the junction contained 6 bases not matched to a gene. The CDR3 region is CASSSWTSGHNEQFF. The CDR3, as DNA: TGTGCCAGCAGCTCTTGGACTAGCGGTCACAATGAGCAGTTCTTC.

This chain links TRBV5-1 with TRBJ2-5; unclear D gene. The CDR3 loop spans 14 amino acids. CDR1 and CDR2 (germline): SGHRS, YFSETQ. Deletions cut 0 bases from V and 9 bases from J, with 15 bases between. The CDR3 nucleotides are TGCGCCAGCAGCTTGGAGGACGGATCCCGGTCCCAGTACTTC. Its translation: CASSLEDGSRSQYF. The whole variable domain, filled in from reference TRBV5-1 and TRBJ2-5, reads KAGVTQTPRYLIKTRGQQVTLSCSPISGHRSVSWYQQTPGQGLQFLFEYFSETQRNKGNFPGRFSGRQFSNSRSEMNVSTLELGDSALYLCASSLEDGSRSQYFGPGTRLLVL.

This clonotype was counted ten times or more. The rearrangement links TRBV11-2 to TRBJ1-6; D possibly corresponds to TRBD1 (6 bases). Trimming pared 6 bases from V and 8 bases from J, leaving 17 bases between. This CDR3 is 15 amino acids long. CDR1 and CDR2 (germline): SGHAT, FQNNGV. As DNA, the CDR3 is TGTGCCAGCAGTAACACAGGGAGTCGGGATTCACCCCTCCACTTT. It translates to CASSNTGSRDSPLHF.

The chain recombines TRBV5-1 with TRBJ1-1, with 7 bases lining up with TRBD1. J gave up 0 bases and V 4 bases, and 9 bases lay outside the gene matches. This CDR3 spans 16 amino acids. The V gene's germline CDR1 is SGHRS and CDR2 YFSETQ. The CDR3 DNA reads as TGCGCCAGCAGCAGTAACAGGGGCCTCATGAACACTGAAGCTTTCTTT. Translated: CASSSNRGLMNTEAFF.

This clonotype was detected a few times. CDR3 in DNA: TGTGCCATCAGTGAGTCTGGCAATGTGTCTAGCACAGATACGCAGTATTTT. It encodes CAISESGNVSSTDTQYF. This rearrangement joins TRBV10-3 to TRBJ2-3; D not certain. This CDR3 region has 17 residues. V lost 0 bases, J lost 0 bases, and 13 bases lay in between. The germline CDR1 and CDR2 sequences are ENHRY and SYGVKD.

CDR3 coding DNA: TGTGCCACCAGTGACCGGACACGTAGCACAGATACGCAGTATTTT. Amino acids: CATSDRTRSTDTQYF. The chain combines TRBV24-1 with TRBJ2-3, with D perhaps TRBD1 (5 bases). The germline CDR1 and CDR2 sequences are KGHDR and SFDVKD. The V and J ends lost 4 bases and 0 bases respectively, with 10 bases between them. The length of the CDR3 is 15 residues.

This clonotype was counted a few times. The chain combines TRBV20-1 with TRBJ2-3; 8 nucleotides agree with TRBD1. Germline V gene data show CDR1 as DFQATT and CDR2 as SNEGSKA (reference sequence). CDR3 length equals 14 residues. V shed 6 bases and J 4 bases; nucleotides not matched to a gene: 9. CDR3 in amino acids: CSARQGSSPDTQYF. DNA for the CDR3: TGCAGTGCCCGACAGGGGAGTTCCCCAGATACGCAGTATTTT.

In nucleotides, the CDR3 is TGTGCCAGCAGTCTGATGGTGGGCAGGGTCGCCGGGGAGCTGTTTTTT. Translation: CASSLMVGRVAGELFF. This chain uses TRBV7-2 with TRBJ2-2; D is possibly TRBD1 (5 bases). Trimming pared 6 bases from V and 6 bases from J, leaving 20 bases between. The CDR3 is made up of 16 amino acids. Germline V gene sequence: CDR1 SGHTA, CDR2 FQGNSA.

This clonotype was seen at least ten times. V gene TRBV7-6 combines with J gene TRBJ1-1; 10 bases agree with TRBD1. Germline trimming cut 5 bases from V and 6 bases from J; bases unmatched to any gene: 12. This CDR3 has 16 amino acids. Germline CDR1 SGHVS, CDR2 FNYEAQ. CDR3 protein: CASSPAGTGVIPEAFF. The CDR3, as DNA: TGTGCCAGCAGCCCCGCGGGGACAGGGGTTATCCCTGAAGCTTTCTTT.

The chain uses TRBV12-3 or TRBV12-4 and TRBJ2-5; 13 bases align to TRBD2. The CDR3 runs to 19 residues. The junction had 15 bases not matched to a gene; V was cut back by 8 bases and J by 0 bases. The CDR3 DNA reads TGTGCCAGCTGTCCAACACTCGGACTAGCGGGAGCGTACCAAGAGACCCAGTACTTC. The encoded protein is CASCPTLGLAGAYQETQYF.

This clonotype has ten or more counts. The V call is TRBV20-1, the J call TRBJ2-1; 8 nucleotides match TRBD2. The CDR3 loop spans 12 amino acids. Per germline, CDR1 DFQATT and CDR2 SNEGSKA (reference sequence). V lost 6 bases to trimming and J lost 6 bases; unmatched junction nucleotides: 4. CDR3 DNA sequence: TGCAGTGCCCCCCGGGGGGGCAATGAGCAGTTCTTC. Translation: CSAPRGGNEQFF.

This clonotype was counted many times. This rearrangement joins TRBV9 to TRBJ1-2, with TRBD1 identical over 7 bases. The CDR3 consists of 17 residues. The germline gives CDR1 SGDLS, CDR2 YYNGEE. J was trimmed by 5 bases and V by 5 bases; bases with no gene match: 18. The CDR3 reads CASRTFPAEGAFYGYTF. The CDR3 coding sequence is TGTGCCAGCAGGACATTTCCGGCGGAGGGGGCTTTTTATGGCTACACCTTC.

This clonotype was counted only a few times. The chain employs TRBV10-3 and TRBJ2-1; TRBD1 or TRBD2 may be the D gene (6 bases each). The V end was cut by 5 bases, the J end by 0 bases, with 17 bases between. The CDR3 runs to 17 residues. Germline-derived CDR1 and CDR2 are ENHRY and SYGVKD. This chain's CDR3 is CAISPVGGGLSYNEQFF. CDR3 DNA: TGTGCCATCAGTCCAGTCGGGGGCGGGCTCTCCTACAATGAGCAGTTCTTC.

In this sample, this clonotype turned up many times. The chain has TRBV20-1 and TRBJ1-6; tentatively, D is TRBD1 (6 bases). The CDR3 runs to 16 residues. Germline assignment: CDR1 DFQATT and CDR2 SNEGSKA (reference sequence). Trimming took off 8 bases at V and 0 bases at J, with 17 bases between the two ends. This chain's CDR3 is CSIYYGTSSYNSPLHF. The CDR3 DNA follows: TGCAGTATTTACTACGGGACAAGCTCCTATAATTCACCCCTCCACTTT.

This clonotype was counted many times. The genes are TRBV24-1 and TRBJ2-5; TRBD1 might be the D (6 bases). Germline-derived CDR1 and CDR2 are KGHDR and SFDVKD. V shed 1 base and J shed 1 base, with 9 bases lying between them. The CDR3 sequence is 15 residues long. This chain's CDR3 is CATSDFSRGQETQYF. The CDR3, as DNA: TGTGCCACCAGTGATTTCTCCAGGGGCCAAGAGACCCAGTACTTC.

The genes are TRBV7-9 and TRBJ2-3; D may be TRBD2 (5 bases). From germline, CDR1 is SEHNR and CDR2 FQNEAQ (reference sequence). CDR3 length: 17 amino acids. Trimming took 5 bases from V and 2 from J, leaving 20 bases between them. CDR3 amino acids: CASSPFPHHGNTDTQYF. The CDR3 DNA sequence: TGTGCCAGCAGCCCCTTCCCCCATCACGGGAACACAGATACGCAGTATTTT.

The rearrangement links TRBV12-3 or TRBV12-4 to TRBJ2-2, with TRBD2 as a possible D gene (6 bases). The CDR3 covers 15 residues. The V end lost 6 bases, the J end lost 0 bases, and 11 bases lay between the germline ends. Here the CDR3 reads CASRPGGTNTGELFF. The CDR3 DNA is TGTGCCAGCAGACCCGGGGGAACGAACACCGGGGAGCTGTTTTTT.

This clonotype showed up just a few times. This rearrangement joins TRBV6-1 to TRBJ2-5; either TRBD1 or TRBD2 may fit D (5 bases each). Trimming took 6 bases from V and 5 from J, leaving 13 bases between them. The germline gives CDR1 MNHNS, CDR2 SASEGT. The CDR3 totals 13 residues. The CDR3 protein is CASSRDPRETQYF. Here the CDR3 DNA reads TGTGCCAGCAGCCGGGACCCCAGGGAGACCCAGTACTTC.

This clonotype was seen ten or more times. The chain joins TRBV3-1 to TRBJ2-3; no firm D call. V gave up 2 bases and J gave up 5 bases, with 20 bases separating them. Germline V gives CDR1 LGHDT, CDR2 YNNKEL (reference sequence). This CDR3 comprises 17 residues. CDR3 bases: TGTGCCAGCAGCCAACGGTGGGTTCAGGATAGTGGAGATACGCAGTATTTT. The encoded protein is CASSQRWVQDSGDTQYF.

A word on this clonotype: A much larger clone differs from this one at a single base, so this may be a read error. The chain joins TRBV6-6 to TRBJ2-7; D is uncertain. Trimming took off 0 bases at V and 3 bases at J, with 3 bases between the two ends. From germline, CDR1 is MNHNY and CDR2 SVGAGI (reference sequence). The CDR3 has 12 residues. This CDR3 reads CASSYSVYEQYF. The CDR3 coding sequence is TGTGCCAGCAGTTACTCGGTCTACGAGCAGTACTTC.

This clonotype occurred many times. V is TRBV28 and J is TRBJ2-3; D might be TRBD1 (5 bases). V lost 5 bases to trimming and J lost 0 bases, with 9 bases between them. The CDR3 contains 14 residues. Germline V gene data show CDR1 as MDHEN and CDR2 as SYDVKM. CDR3 sequence reads: CASSRGASTDTQYF. CDR3 sequence (DNA): TGTGCCAGCAGTAGGGGTGCTAGCACAGATACGCAGTATTTT.

V gene TRBV7-6 combines with J gene TRBJ2-1; D perhaps matches TRBD2 (7 bases). In germline, CDR1 is SGHVS, CDR2 FNYEAQ. Trimming left V 5 bases short and J 3 bases short, with 32 bases between. The CDR3 has 21 residues. CDR3 nucleotides: TGTGCCAGCAGCGGATCCCCATTAGGTTATTCGTACGGGGGGCACTACAATGAGCAGTTCTTC. It is translated as CASSGSPLGYSYGGHYNEQFF.

The chain uses TRBV20-1 and TRBJ1-2, with a tentative D call TRBD1 (5 bases). V lost 3 bases, J lost 13 bases, and 27 bases lay in between. The CDR3 sequence is 15 residues long. The germline CDR1 and CDR2 sequences are DFQATT and SNEGSKA (reference sequence). This chain's CDR3 is CSASLSTGLPQGRTF. The DNA of the CDR3 is TGCAGTGCTAGCCTTAGTACAGGCCTTCCCCAGGGTCGCACCTTC.

This chain links TRBV20-1 with TRBJ2-2; D could derive from TRBD1 or TRBD2 (5 bases each). The CDR3 consists of 15 residues. CDR1 and CDR2 (germline): DFQATT, SNEGSKA (reference sequence). Trimming left V 0 bases short and J 0 bases short, with 8 bases between. The CDR3 sequence: CSARDEGTNTGELFF. Here the CDR3 DNA reads TGCAGTGCTAGAGATGAGGGGACGAACACCGGGGAGCTGTTTTTT.

This rearrangement joins TRBV7-8 to TRBJ1-1, with D possibly matching TRBD1 (6 bases). Trimming took off 5 bases at V and 1 base at J, with 20 bases between the two ends. The CDR3 covers 17 residues. Germline V gene lookup returns CDR1 SGHVS and CDR2 FQNEAQ. The CDR3 bases are TGTGCCAGCAGCCCCATAAGGGGGGCCGGTGGGAACACTGAAGCTTTCTTT. This encodes CASSPIRGAGGNTEAFF.

The chain joins TRBV28 to TRBJ1-2; tentative D call: TRBD1 (5 bases). The CDR3 totals 14 residues. Germline V gene sequence: CDR1 MDHEN, CDR2 SYDVKM. V was clipped by 2 bases and J by 7 bases, with 14 bases between them. The CDR3 DNA reads as TGTGCCAGCAGTTTACAGGGAACTTTAAGTGGCTACACCTTC. Translating gives CASSLQGTLSGYTF.

This clonotype was recorded many times. The rearrangement links TRBV2 to TRBJ2-2; TRBD1 might be the D (6 bases). Looked up from germline, CDR1 is SNHLY and CDR2 is FYNNEI. This CDR3 spans 15 amino acids. V was cut by 6 bases and J by 2 bases, with 13 bases left in between. CDR3 region: CASSGTRVNTGELFF. In DNA form, the CDR3 reads TGTGCCAGCAGCGGGACAAGGGTCAACACCGGGGAGCTGTTTTTT.